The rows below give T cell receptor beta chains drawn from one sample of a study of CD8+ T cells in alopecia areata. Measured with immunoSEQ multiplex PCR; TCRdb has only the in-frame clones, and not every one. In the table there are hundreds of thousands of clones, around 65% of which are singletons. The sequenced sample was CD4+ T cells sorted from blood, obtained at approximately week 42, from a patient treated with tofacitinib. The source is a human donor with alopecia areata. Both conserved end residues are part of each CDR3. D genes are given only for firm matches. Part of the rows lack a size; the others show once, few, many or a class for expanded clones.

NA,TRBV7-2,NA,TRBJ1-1,TGTGCCAGCAGCCTACGGACTAGGGTCTCCAACACTGAAGCTTTCTTT,CASSLRTRVSNTEAFF
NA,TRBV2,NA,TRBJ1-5,TGTGCCAGCAGTGAAAGGTCCGGGGGCGGCAATCAGCCCCAGCATTTT,CASSERSGGGNQPQHF
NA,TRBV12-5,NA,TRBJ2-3,TGTGCTAGTGGTTTGGCGCAACTAGGAGGCACAGATACGCAGTATTTT,CASGLAQLGGTDTQYF
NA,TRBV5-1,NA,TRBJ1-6,TGCGCCAGCGGATACTCAGGAGGTGGAGAATCACCCCTCCACTTT,CASGYSGGGESPLHF
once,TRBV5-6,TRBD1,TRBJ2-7,TGTGCCAGCAGCAAGGACAGGGGGCAATACGAGCAGTACTTC,CASSKDRGQYEQYF
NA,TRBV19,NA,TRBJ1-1,TGTGCCAGTAGTCATTCTGCGGGGCAAACTCACACTGAAGCTTTCTTT,CASSHSAGQTHTEAFF
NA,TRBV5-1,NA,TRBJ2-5,TGCGCCAGCGGCCAGGGTGTACAAGAGACCCAGTACTTC,CASGQGVQETQYF
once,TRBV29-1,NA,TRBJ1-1,TGCAGCGTTGATGGGCAGGGTACAACTGAAGCTTTCTTT,CSVDGQGTTEAFF
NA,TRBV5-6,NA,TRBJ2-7,TGTGCCAGCAGCTACGGGACACGCGGGGACGAGCAGTACTTC,CASSYGTRGDEQYF
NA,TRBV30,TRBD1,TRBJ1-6,TGTGCCTGGCAGGACAGGGCCAATTCACCCCTCCACTTT,CAWQDRANSPLHF
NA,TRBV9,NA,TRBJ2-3,TGTGCCAGCAGCGTGGGGTCTAGCGCTAGCACAGATACGCAGTATTTT,CASSVGSSASTDTQYF
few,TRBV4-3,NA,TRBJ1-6,TGCGCCAGCAGCCGGGGCCGGGACACTACCAATTCACCCCTCCACTTT,CASSRGRDTTNSPLHF
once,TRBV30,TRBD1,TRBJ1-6,TGTGCCTGGAGTGTTCGTCCCGCCGGGACAGGGATCTCCTATAATTCACCCCTCCACTTT,CAWSVRPAGTGISYNSPLHF
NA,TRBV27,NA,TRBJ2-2,TGTGCCAGCAGATTCAAGGGCTGGGGGAACACCGGGGAGCTGTTTTTT,CASRFKGWGNTGELFF
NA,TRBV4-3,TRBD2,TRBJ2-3,TGCGCCAGCAGCCAACTAGCGGGGGGGACCACAGATACGCAGTATTTT,CASSQLAGGTTDTQYF
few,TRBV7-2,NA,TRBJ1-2,TGTGCCAGCAGCCCCGGGCCCACTGTCTATGGCTACACCTTC,CASSPGPTVYGYTF
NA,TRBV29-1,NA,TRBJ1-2,TGCAGCGTCGTCCCGAGGGTTTCTAACTATGGCTACACCTTC,CSVVPRVSNYGYTF
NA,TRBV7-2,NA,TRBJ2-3,TGTGCCAGCAGCTTAGAAACCAGGGGAATCGATACGCAGTATTTT,CASSLETRGIDTQYF
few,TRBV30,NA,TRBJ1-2,TGTGCCTGGAGTGAAGGGATCGGCTACACCTTC,CAWSEGIGYTF
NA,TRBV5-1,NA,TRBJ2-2,TGCGCCAGCAGCTTTGACCCCCCGAACACCGGGGAGCTGTTTTTT,CASSFDPPNTGELFF
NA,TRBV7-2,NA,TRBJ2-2,TGTGCCAGCAGCTTAGATGGGCCGAACACCGGGGAGCTGTTTTTT,CASSLDGPNTGELFF
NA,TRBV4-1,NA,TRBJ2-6,TGCGCCAGCAGCCAAGTCCGGCAGGCCGCGGCTGGGGCCAACGTCCTGACTTTC,CASSQVRQAAAGANVLTF
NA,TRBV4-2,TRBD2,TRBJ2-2,TGTGCCAGCAGCCAAGAGACTAGCGGGGGGGCCGGAAACGGGGAGCTGTTTTTT,CASSQETSGGAGNGELFF
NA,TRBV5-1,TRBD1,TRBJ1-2,TGCGCCAGCAGAACGACAGGGGTTAATGGCTACACCTTC,CASRTTGVNGYTF
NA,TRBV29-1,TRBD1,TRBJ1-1,TGCAGCGTTGATCGAGGACAGGGGATGAACACTGAAGCTTTCTTT,CSVDRGQGMNTEAFF
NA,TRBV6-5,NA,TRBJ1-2,TGTGCCAGCAGGGAGGACAGACGAAATGGCTACACCTTC,CASREDRRNGYTF
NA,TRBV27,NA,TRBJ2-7,TGTGCCAGCAGTCCCAGGACCACCTACGAGCAGTACTTC,CASSPRTTYEQYF
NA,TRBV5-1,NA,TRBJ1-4,TGCGCCAGCAGCTTGGGGACAGCCCAAAGAAGAGAAAAACTGTTTTTT,CASSLGTAQRREKLFF
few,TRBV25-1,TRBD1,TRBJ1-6,TGTGCCAGCACGACAGGGGTCAATTCACCCCTCCACTTT,CASTTGVNSPLHF
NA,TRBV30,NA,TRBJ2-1,TGTGCCTCGAGAACATACAATGAGCAGTTCTTC,CASRTYNEQFF
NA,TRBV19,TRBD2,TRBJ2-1,TGTGCCAGTAGTATAGTAGGGGCTAGCGGGGGGAATGAGCAGTTCTTC,CASSIVGASGGNEQFF
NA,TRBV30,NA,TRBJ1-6,TGTGCCTGGAGTGCTAATTATTCACCCCTCCACTTT,CAWSANYSPLHF
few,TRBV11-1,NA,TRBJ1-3,TGTGCCAGCAGCTTCGGAGAGACTGGAAACACCATATATTTT,CASSFGETGNTIYF
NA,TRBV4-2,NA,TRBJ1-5,TGTGCCAGCAGCCAGAGTGACCGGGACGTGGACCAGCCCCAGCATTTT,CASSQSDRDVDQPQHF
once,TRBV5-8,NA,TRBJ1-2,TGTGCCAGCAACTCCGAGGGACCCGCCGGCGGCTACACCTTC,CASNSEGPAGGYTF